This T cell receptor beta chain was profiled in a study of molecular identifiers for immune sequencing clone quantification. The wider study: Replicate experiments took RNA from roughly 20,000 or 100,000 naive CD8 cells, divided it five ways and sequenced four.

The authors built bulk TCR libraries by previously described methods with listed TCR primers. A single record per CDR3 protein comes from TCRdb applying MiXCR to the PCR reads. The sample lists tens of thousands of distinct CDR3 sequences, around 23% occurring once. This clonotype was picked up many times. Its antigen is not known. Overall study findings and caveats: Spiked Jurkat TCR RNA equivalent to one cell was reportedly detectable in about a million naive cells.

The V end lost 1 base, the J end lost 10 bases, and 17 bases lay between the germline ends. From germline, CDR1 is LGHNA and CDR2 YSLEER. The CDR3 loop spans 16 amino acids. Naive CD8 T cells were sorted as CD8+CD4-CCR7+CD45RA+. The source material was naive CD8+ T cells from blood, with Jurkat cell RNA spiked in. The sample's subset: FACS-sorted CD8+CD4-CCR7+CD45RA+ naive T cells. The TCR originated in a human donor in good health. Some libraries in this study had Jurkat cell RNA spiked in. The rearrangement links TRBV4-3 to TRBJ1-6, with D possibly TRBD1 on 5 matching bases. The CDR3 DNA sequence: TGCGCCAGCAGCCAAGGCCGGGACTTAGGATGGTCACCCCTCCACTTT. The encoded protein is CASSQGRDLGWSPLHF.